These T cell receptor beta chains were read from a single sample in a study of blood T cell repertoires in COVID-19. Only in-frame clones appear in the TCRdb table, and some are missing; sequencing was by immunoSEQ multiplex PCR. Seen here are 300,000 to 400,000 clones, around 90% observed once, and the top ten hold roughly 3.5%. Sequenced input: peripheral blood. The receptors come from a woman younger than 30 who had recovered from COVID-19. CDR3s include the opening cysteine and the closing phenylalanine or tryptophan. A D gene is named only where the DNA matches it firmly. Rows give clone size only sometimes, using once, few, many, or a class for an expanded clone.

clone_size,j_call,d_call,v_call,cdr3_nt,cdr3_aa
once,TRBJ2-1,-,TRBV15,TGTGCCACCAGCAGAGCGGGGAGCTCCTACAATGAGCAGTTCTTC,CATSRAGSSYNEQFF
-,TRBJ2-1,TRBD2,TRBV19,TGTGCCAGTAGTCGGAGCGGGGATTCCTACAATGAGCAGTTCTTC,CASSRSGDSYNEQFF
-,TRBJ2-5,-,TRBV11-2,TGTGCCAGCAGCCTCCCATCGGGGGGCCCTGCCCCAGAGACCCAGTACTTC,CASSLPSGGPAPETQYF
once,TRBJ2-1,-,TRBV11-2,TGTGCCAGCAGCCCCTCCGTCCGGCAGTTCTTC,CASSPSVRQFF
-,TRBJ1-2,-,TRBV27,TGTGCCAGCAGTTTATCGTGGGGGGGCGGCGCCTATGGCTACACCTTC,CASSLSWGGGAYGYTF
-,TRBJ1-2,-,TRBV28,TGTGCCAGCAGTTTGTCGGGTGTCAACTATGGCTACACCTTC,CASSLSGVNYGYTF
-,TRBJ2-4,-,TRBV2,TGTGCCAGCAGTCCATTGACCGGGTTTGGGACTCTAAAGGCCAAAAACATTCAGTACTTC,CASSPLTGFGTLKAKNIQYF
-,TRBJ1-2,-,TRBV11-3,TGTGCCAGCAGCCTCCCCGGCAGCGATGGCTACACCTTC,CASSLPGSDGYTF
-,TRBJ2-3,-,TRBV10-3,TGTGCCATCAGTGAGTCCCTAGCGACCTTCACAGATACGCAGTATTTT,CAISESLATFTDTQYF
-,TRBJ1-3,TRBD1,TRBV10-3,TGTGCCATCAGGAGGGACAGTACTTCTGGAAACACCATATATTTT,CAIRRDSTSGNTIYF
few,TRBJ1-1,-,TRBV6-5,TGTGCCAGCAGTTACTCCGGCAGGTTGTCTTTCTTT,CASSYSGRLSFF
-,TRBJ1-6,-,TRBV25-1,TGTGCCAGCAGTGAATCCGCAGGGACAAATTCACCCCTCCACTTT,CASSESAGTNSPLHF
-,TRBJ1-5,-,TRBV6-5,TGTGCCAGCAGTCAACAGGGAAATAGCAATCAGCCCCAGCATTTT,CASSQQGNSNQPQHF
once,TRBJ2-3,TRBD2,TRBV5-1,TGCGCCAGCAGCTTGGTGAGGGCTAGCGGGAGGGCCCTCGAGGGTACGCAGTATTTT,CASSLVRASGRALEGTQYF
-,TRBJ1-5,-,TRBV5-4,TGTGCCAGCAGCCATCCAGGCCAGCCCCAGCATTTT,CASSHPGQPQHF
-,TRBJ1-1,TRBD1,TRBV6-5,TGTGCCAGCAGTTCTAACCAGGGGGCCACTGAAGCTTTCTTT,CASSSNQGATEAFF
-,TRBJ1-1,-,TRBV9,TGTGCCAGCAGCGTAATTGAGGCAGAGACTGAAGCTTTCTTT,CASSVIEAETEAFF
-,TRBJ2-5,TRBD1,TRBV24-1,TGTGCCACCAGTGATCGGACAGGGATGGAGACCCAGTACTTC,CATSDRTGMETQYF
-,TRBJ1-2,TRBD1,TRBV30,TGTGCCTGGAGCCCCGGGACAGGGAGCCACGGCTACACCTTC,CAWSPGTGSHGYTF
-,TRBJ1-5,-,TRBV30,TGTGCCTGGAGTGGAAACAGGGACCATCAGCCCCAGCATTTT,CAWSGNRDHQPQHF
-,TRBJ2-3,TRBD2,TRBV10-3,TGTGCCATCAGTGAGCGTCTAGCGGGAGATAATACGCAGTATTTT,CAISERLAGDNTQYF
once,TRBJ2-5,TRBD2,TRBV15,TGTGCCACCAGCAGAGGACTAGCGGGAGCGGGTGAGACCCAGTACTTC,CATSRGLAGAGETQYF
-,TRBJ1-3,TRBD1,TRBV29-1,TGCAGCGTTGACTCCGATACCGACAGGGGGACTGGAAACACCATATATTTT,CSVDSDTDRGTGNTIYF
-,TRBJ1-6,-,TRBV10-3,TGTGCCACCGGGTCGCGTTCTCACTATAATTCACCCCTCCACTTT,CATGSRSHYNSPLHF
-,TRBJ1-1,TRBD1,TRBV6-2/TRBV6-3,TGTGCCAGCAGTCACACCCGCGGACAGGGGGATACTGAAGCTTTCTTT,CASSHTRGQGDTEAFF
-,TRBJ2-5,TRBD1,TRBV5-1,TGCGCCAGCAGCCTGGGACAGTCCCAAGAGACCCAGTACTTC,CASSLGQSQETQYF
-,TRBJ1-3,-,TRBV4-2,TGTGCCAGCAGCCAAGAGACCAGGGGAAACACCATATATTTT,CASSQETRGNTIYF
few,TRBJ1-5,TRBD1,TRBV7-2,TGTGCCAGCAGCTTTCGGGACAGGGGATATCAGCCCCAGCATTTT,CASSFRDRGYQPQHF
-,TRBJ1-4,-,TRBV19,TGTGCCAGTAGTCGAAGGGGTCCTTATGAAAAACTGTTTTTT,CASSRRGPYEKLFF
-,TRBJ1-2,TRBD1,TRBV5-1,TGCGCCAGCAGCCCAGGGACAGCCGGCTATGGCTACACCTTC,CASSPGTAGYGYTF
-,TRBJ2-3,-,TRBV30,TGTGCCTGGAGTCCCGGGACTAGCACAGATACGCAGTATTTT,CAWSPGTSTDTQYF
-,TRBJ2-1,TRBD2,TRBV18,TGTGCCAGCTCACGACCGGGACTAGCGGGTCACAATGAGCAGTTCTTC,CASSRPGLAGHNEQFF
-,TRBJ2-1,TRBD2,TRBV6-5,TGTGTGACTAGCGGCTACAATGAGCAGTTCTTC,CVTSGYNEQFF
-,TRBJ2-5,-,TRBV6-2/TRBV6-3,TGTGCCAGCAGTTACGTTCCCGTGACCCAGTACTTC,CASSYVPVTQYF
-,TRBJ2-3,TRBD2,TRBV3-1/TRBV3-2,TGTGCCAGCAGCCGATTAGCGGGGGGAAGCACAGATACGCAGTATTTT,CASSRLAGGSTDTQYF
-,TRBJ2-3,-,TRBV5-8,TGTGCCAGCAGCGACTCGGGACTTCACACAGATACGCAGTATTTT,CASSDSGLHTDTQYF
-,TRBJ1-1,-,TRBV4-3,TGCGCCAGCAGCCAGGCAAGGAGGATCACTGAAGCTTTCTTT,CASSQARRITEAFF
-,TRBJ2-3,TRBD2,TRBV10-2,TGCGCCAGCAGAACCACAGCTAGCGGGAGGGCCCCAAGCACAGATACGCAGTATTTT,CASRTTASGRAPSTDTQYF
-,TRBJ1-1,-,TRBV5-1,TGCGCCAGCAGCTTGGGGCCCGCACAGGTCCGGAACACTGAAGCTTTCTTT,CASSLGPAQVRNTEAFF
-,TRBJ1-1,TRBD1,TRBV11-3,TGTGCCAGCAGCTTAGGGGGAGACAGGGGGGTCACCGCTGAAGCTTTCTTT,CASSLGGDRGVTAEAFF
-,TRBJ2-1,TRBD2,TRBV5-4,TGTGCCAGCAGCGGGATTGCGAGCGGGAGGCCGGATGAGCAGTTCTTC,CASSGIASGRPDEQFF
-,TRBJ1-4,TRBD1,TRBV19,TGTGCCGGTAGTAAAACAGGGGGCACTAATGAAAAACTGTTTTTT,CAGSKTGGTNEKLFF
-,TRBJ2-4,-,TRBV4-3,TGCGCCAGCAGCCCTAGGGGGGGTGTGTCCAAAAACATTCAGTACTTC,CASSPRGGVSKNIQYF
-,TRBJ1-1,-,TRBV11-2,TGTGCCAGCAGCTTAGCCCAGGCTGAAGCTTTCTTT,CASSLAQAEAFF
-,TRBJ2-2,TRBD1,TRBV3-1/TRBV3-2,TGTGCCAGCAGCCGACAGGGGGACACCGGGGAGCTGTTTTTT,CASSRQGDTGELFF
-,TRBJ2-5,-,TRBV10-3,TGTGCCATCAGTGAGTCGCCGACATCCAAGGGGGCCCAGTACTTC,CAISESPTSKGAQYF
-,TRBJ1-1,-,TRBV12-3/TRBV12-4,TGTGCCAGCAGTCGCCAGGGGGCTTTCTTT,CASSRQGAFF
-,TRBJ1-5,TRBD1,TRBV6-5,TGTGCCAGCAGTCGGGACAGTTTTAGCAATCAGCCCCAGCATTTT,CASSRDSFSNQPQHF
-,TRBJ1-2,-,TRBV4-1,TGCGCCAGCAGCCAAGTGCGGCAGATGATGGGCTACACCTTC,CASSQVRQMMGYTF
once,TRBJ2-5,TRBD2,TRBV5-1,TGCGCCAGCAGACTAGCGGGAGAAGAGACCCAGTACTTC,CASRLAGEETQYF
-,TRBJ2-1,TRBD2,TRBV5-1,TGCGCCAGCAGCTTTAGCGGGAGACTAAATGAGCAGTTCTTC,CASSFSGRLNEQFF
-,TRBJ1-1,-,TRBV6-5,TGTGCCAGCATACAGCCGGGGGATAACACTGAAGCTTTCTTT,CASIQPGDNTEAFF